These 3 T cell receptor beta chains share one sample of origin, sequenced in a study of T-cell reconstitution after alpha-beta-depleted transplantation in children. Preparation of the TCRbeta library used unique molecular identifiers. Using its own MiXCR run on the PCR reads, TCRdb lists one record per CDR3 protein. This table holds around 500,000 distinct CDR3 sequences, under 30% found once. Sample: PBMCs, mostly from graft donor cells, taken 360 days after TCRalphabeta/CD19-depleted stem cell transplant. These receptors all stem from a boy under three years old who had a stem cell transplant for acute myeloid leukemia, so the T cells may come from the graft donor.

This clonotype was observed at least ten times. The rearrangement links TRBV12-3 or TRBV12-4 to TRBJ2-1; TRBD2 aligns across 9 bases. V lost 1 base and J lost 5; bases outside the gene matches: 6. CDR3 size: 16 residues. CDR3 protein: CASSLGSGGWNNEQFF. The CDR3 region has the DNA TGTGCCAGCAGTTTAGGCAGCGGGGGGTGGAACAATGAGCAGTTCTTC.

The gene calls are TRBV28 and TRBJ2-6; either TRBD1 or TRBD2 may supply D (5 bases each). Trimming stripped 5 bases from V and 0 bases from J, with 14 bases between. This CDR3 is 17 amino acids long. The V gene's germline CDR1 is MDHEN and CDR2 SYDVKM. The CDR3 bases are TGTGCCAGCAGTACTTGGGGGTTGAGCTCTGGGGCCAACGTCCTGACTTTC. Amino acid sequence: CASSTWGLSSGANVLTF. Variable domain in full (rest from reference TRBV28 and TRBJ2-6): DVKVTQSSRYLVKRTGEKVFLECVQDMDHENMFWYRQDPGLGLRLIYFSYDVKMKEKGDIPEGYSVSREKKERFSLILESASTNQTSMYLCASSTWGLSSGANVLTFGAGSRLTVL.

The chain couples TRBV29-1 to TRBJ1-1; TRBD1 matches at 7 bases. V was pared by 7 bases and J by 1 base, with 6 bases of the junction left unmatched. CDR3 size: 13 residues. Germline assignment: CDR1 SQVTM and CDR2 ANQGSEA. The CDR3 sequence: CSAPGQPNTEAFF. In DNA form, the CDR3 reads TGCAGCGCCCCGGGACAGCCGAACACTGAAGCTTTCTTT.